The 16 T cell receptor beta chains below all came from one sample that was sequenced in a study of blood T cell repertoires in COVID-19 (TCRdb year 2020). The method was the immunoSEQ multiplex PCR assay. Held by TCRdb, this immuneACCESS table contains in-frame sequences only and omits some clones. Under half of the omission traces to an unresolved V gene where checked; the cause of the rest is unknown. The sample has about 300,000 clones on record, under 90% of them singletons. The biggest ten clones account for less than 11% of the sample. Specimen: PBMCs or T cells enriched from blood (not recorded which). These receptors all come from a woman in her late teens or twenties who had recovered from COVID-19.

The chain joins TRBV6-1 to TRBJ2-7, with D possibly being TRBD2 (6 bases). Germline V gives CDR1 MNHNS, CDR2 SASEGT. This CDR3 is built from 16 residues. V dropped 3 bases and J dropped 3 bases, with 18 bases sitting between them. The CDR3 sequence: CASSDQLAEPFYEQYF. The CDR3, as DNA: TGTGCCAGCAGTGACCAGTTAGCGGAGCCCTTCTACGAGCAGTACTTC.

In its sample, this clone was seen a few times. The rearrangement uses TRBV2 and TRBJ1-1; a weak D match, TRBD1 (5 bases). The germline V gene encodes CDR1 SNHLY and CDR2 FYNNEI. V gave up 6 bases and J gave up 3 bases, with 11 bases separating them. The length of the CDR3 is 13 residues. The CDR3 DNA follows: TGTGCCAGCAGGGTCCAGGGTGACACTGAAGCTTTCTTT. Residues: CASRVQGDTEAFF.

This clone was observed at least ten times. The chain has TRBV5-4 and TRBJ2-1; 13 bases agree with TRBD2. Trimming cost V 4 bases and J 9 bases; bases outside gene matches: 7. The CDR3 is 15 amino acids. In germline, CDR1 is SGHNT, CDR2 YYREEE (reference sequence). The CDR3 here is CASSRTSGRAGEQFF. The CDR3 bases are TGTGCCAGCAGCAGAACTAGCGGGAGGGCGGGTGAGCAGTTCTTC.

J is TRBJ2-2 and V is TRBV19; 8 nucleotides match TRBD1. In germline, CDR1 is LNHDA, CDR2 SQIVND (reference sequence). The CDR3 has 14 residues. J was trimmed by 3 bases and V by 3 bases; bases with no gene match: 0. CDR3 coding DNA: TGTGCCAGTAGTATGGGACAGGACACCGGGGAGCTGTTTTTT. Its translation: CASSMGQDTGELFF.

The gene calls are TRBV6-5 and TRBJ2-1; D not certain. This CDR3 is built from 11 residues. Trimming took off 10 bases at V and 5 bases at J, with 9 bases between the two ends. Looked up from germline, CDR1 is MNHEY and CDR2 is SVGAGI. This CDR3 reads CATRRNNEQFF. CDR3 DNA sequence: TGTGCCACCCGGCGGAACAATGAGCAGTTCTTC.

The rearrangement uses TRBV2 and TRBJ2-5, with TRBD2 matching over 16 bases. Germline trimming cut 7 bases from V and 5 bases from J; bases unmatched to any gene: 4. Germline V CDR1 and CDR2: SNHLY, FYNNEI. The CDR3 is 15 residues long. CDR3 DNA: TGTGCCAGCATGGGGACTAGCGGGAGGGCTGAGACCCAGTACTTC. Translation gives CASMGTSGRAETQYF.

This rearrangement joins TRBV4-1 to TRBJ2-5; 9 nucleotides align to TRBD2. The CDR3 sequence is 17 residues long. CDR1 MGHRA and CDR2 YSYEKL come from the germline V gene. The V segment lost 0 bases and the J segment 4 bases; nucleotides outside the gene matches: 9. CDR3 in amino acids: CASSQEEGGGAGETQYF. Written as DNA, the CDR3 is TGCGCCAGCAGCCAAGAAGAGGGCGGGGGGGCCGGAGAGACCCAGTACTTC.

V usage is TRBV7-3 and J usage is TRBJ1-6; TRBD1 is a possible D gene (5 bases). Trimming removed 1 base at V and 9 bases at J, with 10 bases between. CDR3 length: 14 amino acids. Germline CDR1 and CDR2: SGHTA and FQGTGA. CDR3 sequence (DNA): TGTGCCAGCAGCTTAAGTTCGGGGGGTTCACCCCTCCACTTT. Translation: CASSLSSGGSPLHF.

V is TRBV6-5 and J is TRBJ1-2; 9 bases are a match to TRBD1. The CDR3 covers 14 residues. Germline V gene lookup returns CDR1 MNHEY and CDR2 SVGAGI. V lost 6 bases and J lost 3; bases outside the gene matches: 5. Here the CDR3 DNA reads TGTGCCAGCAGGGGCGGACAGGGGTACTATGGCTACACCTTC. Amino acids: CASRGGQGYYGYTF.

CDR3 sequence (DNA): TGTGCCAGCAGCCAAGTGCGAGACTACCCTAACTATGGCTACACCTTC. Translated: CASSQVRDYPNYGYTF. The chain combines TRBV3-1 (or the pseudogene TRBV3-2) with TRBJ1-2; D uncertain. The CDR3 covers 16 residues. Germline V gene sequence: CDR1 LGHDT, CDR2 YNNKEL (reference sequence). Trimming stripped 1 base from V and 0 bases from J, with 12 bases between.

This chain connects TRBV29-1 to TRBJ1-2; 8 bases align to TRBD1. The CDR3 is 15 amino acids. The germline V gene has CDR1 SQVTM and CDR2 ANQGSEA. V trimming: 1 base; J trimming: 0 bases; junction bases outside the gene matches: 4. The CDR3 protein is CSVEGDRLTNYGYTF. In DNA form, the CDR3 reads TGCAGCGTTGAAGGGGACAGGCTTACTAACTATGGCTACACCTTC.

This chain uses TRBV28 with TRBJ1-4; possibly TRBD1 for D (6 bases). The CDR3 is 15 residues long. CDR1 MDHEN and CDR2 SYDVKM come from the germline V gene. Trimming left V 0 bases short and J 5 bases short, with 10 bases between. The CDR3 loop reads CASSLWGAKNEKLFF. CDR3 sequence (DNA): TGTGCCAGCAGTTTATGGGGGGCGAAGAATGAAAAACTGTTTTTT.

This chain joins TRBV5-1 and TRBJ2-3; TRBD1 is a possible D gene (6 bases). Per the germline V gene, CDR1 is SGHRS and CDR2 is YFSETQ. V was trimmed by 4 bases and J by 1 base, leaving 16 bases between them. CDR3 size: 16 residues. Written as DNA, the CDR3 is TGCGCCAGCAGCCCAGGAACAGGGACGGGCACAGATACGCAGTATTTT. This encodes CASSPGTGTGTDTQYF.

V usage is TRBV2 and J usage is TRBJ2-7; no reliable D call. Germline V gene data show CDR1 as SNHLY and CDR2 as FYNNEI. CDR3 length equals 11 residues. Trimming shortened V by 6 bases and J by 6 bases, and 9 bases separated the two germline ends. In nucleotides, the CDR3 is TGTGCCAGCAGCGTAGATTCCGAGCAGTACTTC. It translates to CASSVDSEQYF.

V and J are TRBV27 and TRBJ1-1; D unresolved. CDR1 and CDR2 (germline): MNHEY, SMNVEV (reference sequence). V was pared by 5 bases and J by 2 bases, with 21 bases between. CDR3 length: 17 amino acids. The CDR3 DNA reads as TGTGCCAGCAGTCTAGCCCCCCGGACGGGAGGAAACACTGAAGCTTTCTTT. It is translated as CASSLAPRTGGNTEAFF.

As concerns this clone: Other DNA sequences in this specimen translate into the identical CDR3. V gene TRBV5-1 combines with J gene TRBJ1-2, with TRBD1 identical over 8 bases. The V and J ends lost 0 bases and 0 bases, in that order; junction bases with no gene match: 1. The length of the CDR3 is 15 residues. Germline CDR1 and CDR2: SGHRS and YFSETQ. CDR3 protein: CASSLEGQANYGYTF. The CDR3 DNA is TGCGCCAGCAGCTTGGAGGGACAGGCTAACTATGGCTACACCTTC.